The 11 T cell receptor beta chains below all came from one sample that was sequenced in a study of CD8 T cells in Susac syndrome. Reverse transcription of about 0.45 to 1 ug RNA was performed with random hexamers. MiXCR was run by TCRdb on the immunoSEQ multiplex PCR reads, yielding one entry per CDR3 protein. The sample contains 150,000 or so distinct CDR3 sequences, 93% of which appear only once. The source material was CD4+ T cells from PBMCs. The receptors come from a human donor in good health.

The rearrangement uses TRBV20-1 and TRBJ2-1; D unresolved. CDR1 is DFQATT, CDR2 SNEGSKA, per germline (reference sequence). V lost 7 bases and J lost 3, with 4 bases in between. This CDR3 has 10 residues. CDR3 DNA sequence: TGCAGTGTGAGCTACAATGAGCAGTTCTTC. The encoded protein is CSVSYNEQFF.

The CDR3 protein is CASALQGATETQYF. The CDR3 bases are TGTGCTAGTGCCTTACAGGGGGCTACCGAGACCCAGTACTTC. The J gene is TRBJ2-5, the V gene TRBV12-5, with 9 bases fitting TRBD1. The germline gives CDR1 LGHNT, CDR2 FRNRAP. This CDR3 comprises 14 residues. V gave up 7 bases and J gave up 5 bases; unmatched junction bases: 8.

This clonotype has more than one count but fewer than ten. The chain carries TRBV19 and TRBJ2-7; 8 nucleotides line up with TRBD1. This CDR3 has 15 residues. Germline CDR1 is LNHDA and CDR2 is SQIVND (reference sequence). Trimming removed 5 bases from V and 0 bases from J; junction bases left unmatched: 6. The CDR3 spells CASSPRTGSSYEQYF. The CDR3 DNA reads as TGTGCCAGTAGTCCTCGGACAGGGAGCTCCTACGAGCAGTACTTC.

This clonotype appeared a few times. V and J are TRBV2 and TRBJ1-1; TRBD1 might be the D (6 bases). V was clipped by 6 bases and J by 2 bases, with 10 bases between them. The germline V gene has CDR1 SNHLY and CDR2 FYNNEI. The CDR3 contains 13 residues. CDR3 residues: CASRSQGNTEAFF. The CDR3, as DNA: TGTGCCAGCAGGTCACAGGGAAACACTGAAGCTTTCTTT.

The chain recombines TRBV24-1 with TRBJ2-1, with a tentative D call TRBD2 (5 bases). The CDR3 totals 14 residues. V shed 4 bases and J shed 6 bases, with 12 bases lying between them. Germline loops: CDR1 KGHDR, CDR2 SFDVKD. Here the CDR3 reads CATSDPGLFNEQFF. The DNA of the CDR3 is TGTGCCACCAGTGACCCCGGACTGTTCAATGAGCAGTTCTTC.

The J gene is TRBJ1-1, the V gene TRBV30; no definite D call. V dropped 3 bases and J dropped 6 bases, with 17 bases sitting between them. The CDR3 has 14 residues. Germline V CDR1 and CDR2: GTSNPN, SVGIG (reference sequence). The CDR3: CAWSIRRTRAEAFF. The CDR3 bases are TGTGCCTGGAGCATCAGACGTACGAGGGCTGAAGCTTTCTTT.

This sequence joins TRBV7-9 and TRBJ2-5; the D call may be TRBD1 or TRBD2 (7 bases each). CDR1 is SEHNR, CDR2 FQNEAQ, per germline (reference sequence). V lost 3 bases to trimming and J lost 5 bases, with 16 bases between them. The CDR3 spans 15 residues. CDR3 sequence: CASSFYRGGDETQYF. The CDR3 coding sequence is TGTGCCAGCAGCTTCTACAGGGGAGGGGACGAGACCCAGTACTTC.

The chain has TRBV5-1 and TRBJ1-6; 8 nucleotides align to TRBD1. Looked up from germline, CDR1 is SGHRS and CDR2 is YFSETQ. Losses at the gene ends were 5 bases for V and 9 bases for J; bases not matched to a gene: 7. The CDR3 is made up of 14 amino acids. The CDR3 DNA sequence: TGCGCCAGCAGTACCGGGACAGGTCGTTCACCCCTCCACTTT. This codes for CASSTGTGRSPLHF.

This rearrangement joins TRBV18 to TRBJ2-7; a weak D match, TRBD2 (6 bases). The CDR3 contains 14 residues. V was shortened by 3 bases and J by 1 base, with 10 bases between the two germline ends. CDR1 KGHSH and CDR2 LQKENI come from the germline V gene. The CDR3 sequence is CASSPAAGSYEQYF. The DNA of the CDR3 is TGTGCCAGCTCACCTGCCGCGGGGTCCTACGAGCAGTACTTC.

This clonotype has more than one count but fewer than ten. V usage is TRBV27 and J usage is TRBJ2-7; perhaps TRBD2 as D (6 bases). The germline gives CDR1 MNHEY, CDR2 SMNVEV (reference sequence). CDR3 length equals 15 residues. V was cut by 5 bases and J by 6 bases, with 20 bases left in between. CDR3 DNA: TGTGCCAGCAGTCGGCCTGGAGGGCGCGTAGCCGAGCAGTACTTC. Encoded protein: CASSRPGGRVAEQYF.

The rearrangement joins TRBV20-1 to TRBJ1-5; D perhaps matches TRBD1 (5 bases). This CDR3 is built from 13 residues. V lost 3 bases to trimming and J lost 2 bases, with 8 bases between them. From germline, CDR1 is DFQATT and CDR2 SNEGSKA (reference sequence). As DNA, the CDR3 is TGCAGTGCTAGGGGGGGTGGCAATCAGCCCCAGCATTTT. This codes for CSARGGGNQPQHF.